This passage covers 9 T cell receptor beta chains from one sample sequenced in a study of CD8+ T cells in alopecia areata. Extracted RNA was reverse transcribed, and the resulting cDNA served as sequencing template. Assay used: immunoSEQ multiplex PCR; TCRdb lists only in-frame clones, some missing. This repertoire shows more than 150,000 clones, roughly three fifths found once; its top ten account for over 10%. Sample treatment: oral pan-JAK inhibitor, 5-10 mg twice daily. The sequencing used CD8+ T cells sorted from blood, collected at week 24, from a patient treated with tofacitinib. These TCRs come from a human donor with alopecia areata.

On this clone: The same CDR3 also results from other DNA sequences found in this sample. In DNA, the CDR3 is TGTGCCAGCAGCTTAGTGGGGTACGAGCAGTACTTC. This translates into CASSLVGYEQYF. V is TRBV11-2 and J is TRBJ2-7; unclear D gene. The germline V and J ends were trimmed by 1 base and 4 bases, with 5 bases remaining between them. This CDR3 spans 12 amino acids. CDR1 and CDR2 from the germline V gene are SGHAT and FQNNGV.

This clone was counted only a few times. This chain links TRBV15 with TRBJ2-2; D gene ambiguous. V lost 5 bases and J lost 8, with 12 bases in between. CDR3 length: 13 amino acids. Germline values: CDR1 LNHNV, CDR2 YYDKDF (reference sequence). The CDR3 protein is CATSGPRRGELFF. The CDR3 DNA sequence: TGTGCCACCAGCGGACCTAGACGTGGGGAGCTGTTTTTT.

The rearrangement links TRBV13 to TRBJ2-4; 7 nucleotides match TRBD1. After removal of 6 bases from V and 2 bases from J, the junction contained 10 bases not matched to a gene. The CDR3 has 16 amino acids. The germline CDR1 and CDR2 sequences are PRHDT and FYEKMQ (reference sequence). CDR3 amino acids: CASSERQGISKNIQYF. The CDR3 DNA reads as TGTGCCAGCAGTGAGAGACAGGGTATCTCCAAAAACATTCAGTACTTC.

This clone was recorded a few times. The chain recombines TRBV7-9 with TRBJ1-2, with 9 bases fitting TRBD1. Losses at the gene ends were 2 bases for V and 4 bases for J; bases not matched to a gene: 5. This CDR3 comprises 15 residues. The germline gives CDR1 SEHNR, CDR2 FQNEAQ (reference sequence). The CDR3 DNA follows: TGTGCCAGCAGCTTATCAGGGACAGGGATCTATGGCTACACCTTC. Amino acids: CASSLSGTGIYGYTF.

The rearrangement joins TRBV6-5 to TRBJ2-7; D assignment may be TRBD1 or TRBD2 (6 bases each). The CDR3 is 12 amino acids. V was pared by 6 bases and J by 7 bases, with 13 bases between. Germline CDR1 and CDR2: MNHEY and SVGAGI. CDR3 amino acids: CASSHGGGEQYF. The CDR3, as DNA: TGTGCCAGCAGCCACGGGGGCGGAGAGCAGTACTTC.

The V gene is TRBV2, the J gene TRBJ2-3; D is perhaps TRBD2 (5 bases). Germline V CDR1 and CDR2: SNHLY, FYNNEI. The CDR3 has 15 amino acids. V was shortened by 5 bases and J by 2 bases, with 14 bases between the two germline ends. In DNA, the CDR3 is TGTGCCAGCAGTTCTAGCCGCCCCTACACAGATACGCAGTATTTT. This codes for CASSSSRPYTDTQYF. Full variable domain (rest looked up from reference TRBV2 and TRBJ2-3): EPEVTQTPSHQVTQMGQEVILRCVPISNHLYFYWYRQILGQKVEFLVSFYNNEISEKSEIFDDQFSVERPDGSNFTLKIRSTKLEDSAMYFCASSSSRPYTDTQYFGPGTRLTVL.

The gene calls are TRBV4-2 and TRBJ2-5; 9 positions match TRBD1. V trimming: 0 bases; J trimming: 5 bases; junction bases outside the gene matches: 4. The CDR3 covers 15 residues. Germline values: CDR1 LGHNA, CDR2 YNFKEQ. In nucleotides, the CDR3 is TGTGCCAGCAGCCAAGAGAGGGGGACAGGGGAGACCCAGTACTTC. Its protein is CASSQERGTGETQYF.

The V gene is TRBV5-1, the J gene TRBJ2-5; 12 positions match TRBD1. The CDR3 totals 15 residues. Trimming cost V 5 bases and J 5 bases; bases outside gene matches: 7. Germline V gene sequence: CDR1 SGHRS, CDR2 YFSETQ. DNA of the CDR3: TGCGCCAGCAGTCCTGCCGGGACAGGGGGCGAGACCCAGTACTTC. Residues: CASSPAGTGGETQYF.

As to this clone: The junction does not match germline at one end; this may be a read error. The V gene is TRBV27, the J gene TRBJ2-7, with 8 nucleotides matching TRBD2. CDR1 and CDR2 (germline): MNHEY, SMNVEV (reference sequence). There are 13 residues in the CDR3. This chain's CDR3 is CASSSGGPREQYF. DNA for the CDR3: TGTGCCAGTAGTTCGGGGGGGCCTCGCGAGCAGTACTTC.